This TCR beta chain was sequenced during a study of Tregs in tolerant kidney transplant recipients. In the case of this clone: What it recognizes is unknown. The DNA ends 3 residues before the CDR3 does, and the rest of the CDR3 is filled in from the germline J gene.

Overall study results and limits: In tolerant patients, donor-specific Tregs outgrew total Tregs, suggesting antigen-driven expansion. Some patients' samples used different primers over time, so nucleotide sequences weren't comparable. The most relevant donor-specific Treg TCRbeta repertoire apparently came from expansion with activated donor B cells.

The nonmyeloablative bone marrow transplants came from related graft donors, with transient mixed chimerism. Unstimulated regulatory T cells (CD4+CD25+CD127-), CD4+CD25- non-regulatory cells, CD4 and CD8 cells were FACS-sorted from thawed PBMCs. V was pared by 7 bases and J by 1 base, with 7 bases between. Per the germline V gene, CDR1 is DFQATT and CDR2 is SNEGSKA (reference sequence). This CDR3 is built from 12 residues. Produced via immunoSEQ multiplex PCR; TCRdb's table is partial and in-frame only. The data include nearly 15,000 clones; the top ten clones carry approximately 3.4%. The TCR originated in a human patient who received a combined kidney and bone marrow transplant. Some T cells may originate from the graft donor. The rearrangement joins TRBV20-1 to TRBJ2-2; D is undetermined. This sample comprised CD4+ T cells from blood (PBMCs), obtained 12 months after the transplant. The DNA read from the CDR3 is TGCAGTGGGCGGTTGAACACCGGGGAG. Its protein is CSGRLNTGE. Given in full, the CDR3 is CSGRLNTGELFF.